The 18 T cell receptor beta chains in this list originate from one sample, sequenced in a study of blood T cells in healthy people across ages. It was with a sample-barcoded 5' primer and a J-beta primer mix that a second PCR of roughly 7 to 12 cycles was run. Via MiXCR, TCRdb re-called the 5' RACE reads, giving one row per CDR3 protein. The profile shows 730,000 or so distinct CDR3 sequences, over 40% of them singletons. Sequenced material: blood. These TCRs come from a man older than 75 in good health.

The chain is built from TRBV20-1 and TRBJ2-7; D may be TRBD1 or TRBD2 (5 bases each). This CDR3 has 13 residues. Trimming shortened V by 3 bases and J by 2 bases, and 11 bases separated the two germline ends. CDR1 and CDR2 (germline): DFQATT, SNEGSKA (reference sequence). CDR3 loop: CSARGDLAYEQYF. CDR3 nucleotide sequence: TGCAGTGCTAGGGGGGACCTGGCCTACGAGCAGTACTTC.

The chain uses TRBV6-1 and TRBJ2-2; D is undetermined. Looked up from germline, CDR1 is MNHNS and CDR2 is SASEGT. The CDR3 is 15 residues long. V was clipped by 5 bases and J by 2 bases, with 12 bases between them. The CDR3 loop is CASSNNKYNTGELFF. The CDR3 nucleotides are TGTGCCAGCAGTAACAACAAGTATAACACCGGGGAGCTGTTTTTT.

The rearrangement links TRBV15 to TRBJ1-5, with unresolved D. Germline V gene sequence: CDR1 LNHNV, CDR2 YYDKDF (reference sequence). The CDR3 runs 15 residues. The ends were cut back, 0 bases at V and 0 bases at J, with 6 bases in the middle. CDR3 protein: CATSREGGSNQPQHF. The CDR3 DNA reads as TGTGCCACCAGCAGAGAAGGAGGTAGCAATCAGCCCCAGCATTTT.

This chain uses TRBV6-2 or TRBV6-3 with TRBJ2-3; 7 nucleotides match TRBD2. The CDR3 sequence is 15 residues long. The trim removed 6 bases at V and 4 bases at J, leaving 10 bases unmatched. Germline V CDR1 and CDR2: MNHEY, SVGEGT. In DNA, the CDR3 is TGTGCCAGCAGCCCAGGACGAGCGGGATCAGATACGCAGTATTTT. It translates to CASSPGRAGSDTQYF.

J is TRBJ1-2 and V is TRBV5-1; perhaps TRBD1 as D (6 bases). Germline V CDR1 and CDR2: SGHRS, YFSETQ. Trimming left V 4 bases short and J 4 bases short, with 14 bases between. The length of the CDR3 is 14 residues. CDR3 in DNA: TGCGCCAGCAGCGCAGCGGGACATAGCTATGGCTACACCTTC. This translates into CASSAAGHSYGYTF. The full variable domain, in which reference TRBV5-1 and TRBJ1-2 provide the parts outside the CDR3, is KAGVTQTPRYLIKTRGQQVTLSCSPISGHRSVSWYQQTPGQGLQFLFEYFSETQRNKGNFPGRFSGRQFSNSRSEMNVSTLELGDSALYLCASSAAGHSYGYTFGSGTRLTVV.

The V gene is TRBV20-1, the J gene TRBJ2-1; 14 bases align to TRBD2. This CDR3 region has 13 residues. Germline CDR1 and CDR2: DFQATT and SNEGSKA (reference sequence). Trimming at V came to 6 bases and at J to 10 bases, leaving 5 bases not matched to a gene. CDR3 nucleotides: TGCAGTGCCGGGACTAGCGGGAGAGGGGAGCAGTTCTTC. Protein: CSAGTSGRGEQFF.

This clonotype has ten or more counts. The CDR3 DNA reads TGTGCCAGCAGCCCCTGGGGGGGGCGCACAGATACGCAGTATTTT. Protein: CASSPWGGRTDTQYF. V and J are TRBV5-5 and TRBJ2-3, with D perhaps TRBD2 (7 bases). The V end lost 4 bases, the J end lost 1 base, and 13 bases lay between the germline ends. The CDR3 has 15 residues. The germline V gene encodes CDR1 SGHKS and CDR2 YYEKEE (reference sequence).

The chain couples TRBV9 to TRBJ2-1, with 8 nucleotides matching TRBD2. Germline CDR1 and CDR2: SGDLS and YYNGEE. J lost 7 bases, V lost 0 bases, and 6 bases had no gene match. This CDR3 is built from 15 residues. The CDR3 sequence: CASSVAGGNGNEQFF. In nucleotides, the CDR3 is TGTGCCAGCAGCGTAGCGGGGGGGAATGGGAATGAGCAGTTCTTC.

Turning to this clonotype: A much larger clone lies a single base off, so this may be a read error. The rearrangement joins TRBV9 to TRBJ2-5; the match to TRBD2 covers 9 bases. Germline V gene sequence: CDR1 SGDLS, CDR2 YYNGEE. The ends lost 0 bases at V and 11 bases at J; junction bases unmatched: 8. The CDR3 has 14 amino acids. Here the CDR3 DNA reads TGTGCCAGCAGCGTAGGCGGGAGGGACAACGGGCAGTACTTC. Translated: CASSVGGRDNGQYF.

The rearrangement uses TRBV20-1 and TRBJ2-7; 8 nucleotides match TRBD2. CDR1 is DFQATT, CDR2 SNEGSKA, per germline (reference sequence). This CDR3 is built from 16 residues. V lost 6 bases to trimming and J lost 2 bases; unmatched junction nucleotides: 15. The DNA of the CDR3 is TGCAGTGCCCCAGACCCAACCTCCGGGGGGGCCTACGAGCAGTACTTC. This codes for CSAPDPTSGGAYEQYF.

The rearrangement joins TRBV4-3 to TRBJ2-7; 9 nucleotides align to TRBD2. Per the germline V gene, CDR1 is LGHNA and CDR2 is YSLEER. This CDR3 is built from 17 residues. V was pared by 1 base and J by 7 bases, with 14 bases of the junction left unmatched. CDR3 coding DNA: TGCGCCAGCAGCCAAGGCTTGCAGCGGGGGGTGGTCAATGAGCAGTACTTC. It encodes CASSQGLQRGVVNEQYF.

The rearrangement joins TRBV7-2 to TRBJ2-1, with 10 positions matching TRBD2. Looked up from germline, CDR1 is SGHTA and CDR2 is FQGNSA. The CDR3 totals 16 residues. V lost 5 bases to trimming and J lost 10 bases; unmatched junction nucleotides: 14. CDR3 amino acids: CASSTRGTSGNQEQFF. The CDR3 DNA follows: TGTGCCAGCAGCACCCGGGGCACTAGCGGGAATCAGGAGCAGTTCTTC.

V gene TRBV20-1 combines with J gene TRBJ2-5; TRBD2 matches at 14 bases. The germline CDR1 and CDR2 sequences are DFQATT and SNEGSKA (reference sequence). CDR3 size: 17 residues. V gave up 3 bases and J gave up 2 bases; unmatched junction bases: 8. CDR3 nucleotides: TGCAGTGCTAGCCTCGGACTAGCGGGGGGATCACAAGAGACCCAGTACTTC. Amino acids: CSASLGLAGGSQETQYF.

V gene TRBV20-1 combines with J gene TRBJ1-2; no reliable D call. CDR3 size: 10 residues. The V end lost 3 bases, the J end lost 8 bases, and 7 bases lay between the germline ends. Per germline, CDR1 DFQATT and CDR2 SNEGSKA (reference sequence). CDR3: CSARLAGYTF. In nucleotides, the CDR3 is TGCAGTGCTAGGTTAGCGGGCTACACCTTC.

The chain recombines TRBV20-1 with TRBJ2-1; the match to TRBD2 covers 10 bases. J was trimmed by 8 bases and V by 0 bases; bases with no gene match: 10. The germline gives CDR1 DFQATT, CDR2 SNEGSKA (reference sequence). This CDR3 has 16 amino acids. CDR3 sequence reads: CSARDVAGLAGDEQFF. The CDR3 DNA is TGCAGTGCTAGAGATGTAGCGGGCCTAGCGGGAGATGAGCAGTTCTTC.

This clonotype was counted only a few times. A much more abundant neighbour one base away suggests this may be a read error. CDR3 amino acids: CASRKTGSGRVYNEQYF. The CDR3 DNA follows: TGTGCCAGCAGAAAGACAGGGAGCGGGAGGGTATACAATGAGCAGTACTTC. This chain links TRBV6-2 or TRBV6-3 with TRBJ2-1; TRBD2 matches 10 bases. The J call is doubtful: the DNA matches TRBJ2-7 better. This CDR3 region has 17 residues. Per germline, CDR1 MNHEY and CDR2 SVGEGT.

This clonotype showed up many times. The rearrangement uses TRBV12-3 or TRBV12-4 and TRBJ2-1, with D possibly being TRBD1 or TRBD2 (5 bases each). V was cut by 2 bases and J by 4 bases, with 12 bases left in between. This CDR3 contains 15 residues. The CDR3, as DNA: TGTGCCAGCAGTTTACCCGGGACGGCTTACAATGAGCAGTTCTTC. Amino acids: CASSLPGTAYNEQFF.

The V gene is TRBV7-2, the J gene TRBJ2-1; TRBD2 aligns across 8 bases. The length of the CDR3 is 16 residues. J gave up 0 bases and V 5 bases, and 6 bases lay outside the gene matches. Germline-derived CDR1 and CDR2 are SGHTA and FQGNSA. CDR3 nucleotide sequence: TGTGCCAGCAGCAAGGGCGGGGGGATCTCCTACAATGAGCAGTTCTTC. The encoded protein is CASSKGGGISYNEQFF. Complete variable domain (other parts from reference TRBV7-2 and TRBJ2-1): GAGVSQSPSNKVTEKGKDVELRCDPISGHTALYWYRQSLGQGLEFLIYFQGNSAPDKSGLPSDRFSAERTGGSVSTLTIQRTQQEDSAVYLCASSKGGGISYNEQFFGPGTRLTVL.